This paragraph reports one T cell receptor beta chain. This may come from a read error, since a much larger clone is one base off. Construction of the TCRbeta library involved unique molecular identifiers. TCRdb reprocessed the PCR reads with MiXCR, giving one entry per CDR3 protein. The sample lists some 150,000 distinct CDR3 sequences, 8.8% occurring once. CDR3 length: 14 residues. Germline V lookup: CDR1 DFQATT, CDR2 SNEGSKA (reference sequence). The sample is drawn from a study of T-cell reconstitution after alpha-beta-depleted transplantation in children. This sequence originates from a female patient aged 2-10 years who had a stem cell transplant for congenital amegakaryocytic thrombocytopenia, so the T cells may come from the graft donor. This chain connects TRBV20-1 to TRBJ2-1; 11 nucleotides match TRBD2. The sample here was PBMCs, mostly from graft donor cells, taken 180 days after TCRalphabeta/CD19-depleted stem cell transplant. CDR3 sequence: CSASFSGGADDQFF. In DNA form, the CDR3 reads TGCAGTGCTAGCTTTAGCGGGGGGGCCGATGACCAGTTCTTC.